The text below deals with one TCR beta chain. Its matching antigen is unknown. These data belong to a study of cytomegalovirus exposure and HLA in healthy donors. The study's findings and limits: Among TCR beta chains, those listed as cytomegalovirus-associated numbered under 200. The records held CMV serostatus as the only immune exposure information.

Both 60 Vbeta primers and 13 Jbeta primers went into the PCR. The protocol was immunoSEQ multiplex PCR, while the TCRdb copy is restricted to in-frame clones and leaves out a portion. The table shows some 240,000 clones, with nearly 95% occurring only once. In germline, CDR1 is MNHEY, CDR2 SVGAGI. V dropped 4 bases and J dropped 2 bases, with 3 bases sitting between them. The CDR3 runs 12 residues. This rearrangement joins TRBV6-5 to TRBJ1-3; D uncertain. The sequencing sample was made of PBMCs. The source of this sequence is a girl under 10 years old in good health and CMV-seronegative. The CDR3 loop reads CASSSTGNTIYF. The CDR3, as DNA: TGTGCCAGCAGTTCCACTGGAAACACCATATATTTT.